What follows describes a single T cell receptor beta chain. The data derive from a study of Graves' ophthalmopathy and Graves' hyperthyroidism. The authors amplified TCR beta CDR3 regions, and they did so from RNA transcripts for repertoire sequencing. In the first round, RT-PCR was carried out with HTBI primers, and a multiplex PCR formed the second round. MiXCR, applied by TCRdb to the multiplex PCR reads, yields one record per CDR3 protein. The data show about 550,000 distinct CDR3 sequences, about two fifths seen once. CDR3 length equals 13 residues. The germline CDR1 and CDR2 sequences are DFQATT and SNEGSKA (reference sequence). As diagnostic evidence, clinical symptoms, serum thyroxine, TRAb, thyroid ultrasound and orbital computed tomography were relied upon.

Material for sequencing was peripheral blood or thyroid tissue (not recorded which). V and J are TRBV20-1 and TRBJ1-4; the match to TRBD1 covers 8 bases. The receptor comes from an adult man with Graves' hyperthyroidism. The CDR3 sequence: CSKRTGKDEKLFF. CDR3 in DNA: TGCAGCAAAAGGACAGGGAAGGATGAAAAACTGTTTTTT.